The rows below give T cell receptor beta chains drawn from one sample of a study of cytomegalovirus exposure and HLA in healthy donors. TCRdb keeps only in-frame clones here, not all; method: immunoSEQ multiplex PCR. The repertoire consists of about 150,000 clones, with 79% occurring once and the leading ten covering 3% to 4%. Material for sequencing was PBMCs. All receptors come from a human donor in good health. Each CDR3 is given with its conserved first and last residue. D genes are given only for firm matches. Clone size, where shown, is once, few, many, or a class for clones that have expanded.

clone size	D gene	V gene	J gene	CDR3 protein	CDR3 DNA
NA	TRBD2	TRBV19	TRBJ2-1	CASAIPGRILNEQFF	TGTGCCAGCGCAATACCCGGGAGGATTCTGAATGAGCAGTTCTTC
NA	TRBD1	TRBV19	TRBJ1-5	CASSYRGGGQPQHF	TGTGCCAGTAGTTACAGGGGTGGAGGCCAGCCCCAGCATTTT
few	NA	TRBV7-6	TRBJ2-2	CASASVPRGELFF	TGTGCCAGCGCATCCGTCCCTCGGGGGGAGCTGTTTTTT
NA	NA	TRBV6-5	TRBJ1-1	CASRSTVPNTEAFF	TGTGCCAGCAGATCGACAGTACCGAACACTGAAGCTTTCTTT
few	NA	TRBV5-4	TRBJ2-7	CASSLGRVGYEQYF	TGTGCCAGCAGCTTGGGCAGGGTGGGATACGAGCAGTACTTC
few	NA	TRBV25-1	TRBJ2-2	CASSAALGAGWGTGELFF	TGTGCCAGCAGTGCTGCGTTAGGCGCGGGGTGGGGCACCGGGGAGCTGTTTTTT
NA	TRBD2	TRBV2	TRBJ2-7	CASSGEGGGSYEQYF	TGTGCCAGCAGTGGGGAGGGCGGGGGGTCCTACGAGCAGTACTTC
few	TRBD2	TRBV11-2	TRBJ2-4	CASRPTSGSNIQYF	TGTGCCAGCAGACCTACTAGCGGGAGCAACATTCAGTACTTC
few	NA	TRBV28	TRBJ2-5	CASSFEETQYF	TGTGCCAGCAGTTTCGAAGAGACCCAGTACTTC
NA	NA	TRBV28	TRBJ1-5	CASSLGQYNQPQHF	TGTGCCAGCAGTTTAGGCCAGTACAATCAGCCCCAGCATTTT
NA	NA	TRBV6-1	TRBJ1-2	CAPRGGNGYTF	TGTGCCCCCCGGGGAGGGAATGGCTACACCTTC
NA	NA	TRBV6-5	TRBJ1-2	CASSYSRGNGGYTF	TGTGCCAGCAGTTACTCGAGAGGGAATGGGGGCTACACCTTC
few	TRBD2	TRBV6-1	TRBJ2-1	CASSVQMAGLARPYNEQFF	TGTGCCAGCAGTGTCCAAATGGCAGGACTAGCTCGCCCCTACAATGAGCAGTTCTTC
few	TRBD2	TRBV28	TRBJ2-1	CASSLPTSVYNEQFF	TGTGCCAGCAGCCTTCCTACTAGCGTCTACAATGAGCAGTTCTTC
NA	NA	TRBV5-4	TRBJ2-3	CASSLAKSSTDTQYF	TGTGCCAGCAGCTTAGCGAAATCTAGCACAGATACGCAGTATTTT
NA	NA	TRBV19	TRBJ2-7	CASSIWGRPYEQYF	TGTGCCAGTAGTATATGGGGGCGTCCTTACGAGCAGTACTTC
NA	TRBD2	TRBV14	TRBJ2-3	CASSIIGLASDTQYF	TGTGCCAGCAGCATTATAGGACTAGCCTCAGATACGCAGTATTTT
NA	NA	TRBV2	TRBJ2-3	CASSEVAFTDTQYF	TGTGCCTCCTCGGAGGTAGCCTTCACAGATACGCAGTATTTT
NA	NA	TRBV7-9	TRBJ2-1	CASSLTFGSSYNEQFF	TGTGCCAGCAGCTTAACCTTTGGCAGCTCCTACAATGAGCAGTTCTTC
few	TRBD1	TRBV4-1	TRBJ1-2	CASGEGATDSYGYTF	TGCGCCAGCGGAGAGGGGGCCACCGATTCCTATGGCTACACCTTC
NA	NA	TRBV28	TRBJ2-7	CASSWPGLDGEQYF	TGTGCCAGCAGTTGGCCGGGACTGGACGGCGAGCAGTACTTC
NA	NA	TRBV6-5	TRBJ2-2	CASSYRVGELFF	TGTGCCAGCAGTTACCGGGTGGGGGAGCTGTTTTTT
NA	NA	TRBV7-9	TRBJ1-1	CSSSPRWVENTEAFF	TGTTCCAGCAGCCCCAGGTGGGTAGAGAACACTGAAGCTTTCTTT
NA	NA	TRBV15	TRBJ1-1	CATSRDRGGSTEAFF	TGTGCCACCAGCAGAGATCGGGGGGGGAGCACTGAAGCTTTCTTT
few	NA	TRBV6-1	TRBJ1-4	CASRALEGLREKLFF	TGTGCCAGCAGGGCATTGGAGGGCCTGAGGGAAAAACTGTTTTTT
NA	TRBD2	TRBV4-3	TRBJ2-3	CASSQDGAGGRTQYF	TGCGCCAGCAGCCAAGATGGCGCGGGAGGGCGTACGCAGTATTTT
NA	NA	TRBV13	TRBJ2-7	CASSQKPSSLVSYEQYF	TGTGCCAGCAGTCAAAAACCTAGCTCTCTCGTCTCCTACGAGCAGTACTTC
few	NA	TRBV9	TRBJ2-3	CASSPVVAGPTDTQYF	TGTGCCAGCAGCCCAGTAGTGGCGGGACCCACAGATACGCAGTATTTT
NA	TRBD1	TRBV6-1	TRBJ2-1	CASSATGAPNYNEQFF	TGTGCCAGCAGTGCGACAGGGGCCCCCAACTACAATGAGCAGTTCTTC
NA	TRBD2	TRBV6-4	TRBJ2-6	CASSDSRAGVSGANVLTF	TGTGCCAGCAGTGACTCTAGAGCGGGAGTTTCTGGGGCCAACGTCCTGACTTTC
NA	NA	TRBV6-5	TRBJ1-2	CASRDRTGNYGYTF	TGTGCCAGCAGGGATCGGACGGGGAACTATGGCTACACCTTC
NA	NA	TRBV2	TRBJ2-2	CASSEAGRGSGELFF	TGTGCCAGCAGTGAAGCAGGGAGAGGGAGCGGGGAGCTGTTTTTT
NA	NA	TRBV29-1	TRBJ1-2	CSVSGDHRGGYTF	TGCAGCGTTTCAGGGGACCACCGGGGAGGCTACACCTTC
NA	NA	TRBV27	TRBJ2-4	CASSSTFPERDIQYF	TGTGCCAGCAGTTCCACCTTCCCTGAGCGGGACATTCAGTACTTC
NA	NA	TRBV2	TRBJ1-3	CASSGIQRSSGNTIYF	TGTGCCAGCAGTGGAATACAGAGATCCTCTGGAAACACCATATATTTT
NA	NA	TRBV12-5	TRBJ1-3	CASGGLLSSGNTIYF	TGTGCTAGTGGTGGACTCTTGAGCTCTGGAAACACCATATATTTT
few	TRBD2	TRBV6-5	TRBJ2-7	CASTGLANEQYF	TGTGCCAGCACTGGACTAGCCAACGAGCAGTACTTC
NA	NA	TRBV28	TRBJ2-7	CASSLLGSWQYF	TGTGCCAGCAGTTTATTAGGGAGTTGGCAGTACTTC
NA	TRBD2	TRBV6-5	TRBJ2-1	CASSYLGGDREQFF	TGTGCCAGCAGTTACTTGGGGGGGGATCGTGAGCAGTTCTTC
NA	TRBD2	TRBV7-6	TRBJ2-7	CASSLAASGANSYEQYF	TGTGCCAGCAGCTTAGCGGCTAGCGGGGCCAATTCCTACGAGCAGTACTTC
NA	NA	TRBV7-2	TRBJ2-3	CASSPTLGLVPDTQYF	TGTGCCAGCAGCCCCACGCTAGGACTGGTGCCAGATACGCAGTATTTT
NA	NA	TRBV7-2	TRBJ2-3	CASSLEPPGTQYF	TGTGCCAGCAGCTTAGAACCCCCAGGTACGCAGTATTTT
few	NA	TRBV11-3	TRBJ2-1	CASSPYSLRDGNEQFF	TGTGCCAGCAGCCCCTACTCATTGCGGGACGGCAATGAGCAGTTCTTC
few	TRBD1	TRBV18	TRBJ2-7	CASSHRQGAYEQYF	TGTGCCAGCTCACACCGACAGGGGGCTTACGAGCAGTACTTC
few	NA	TRBV7-8	TRBJ1-4	CASSLVSRAEKLFF	TGTGCCAGCAGCTTAGTTTCCAGGGCTGAAAAACTGTTTTTT
once	NA	TRBV4-1	TRBJ2-1	CASSQPREDNEQFF	TGCGCCAGCAGCCAACCGAGGGAGGACAATGAGCAGTTCTTC
NA	NA	TRBV6-1	TRBJ2-3	CAAGGVAGSTDTQYF	TGTGCCGCAGGGGGAGTAGCGGGGAGCACAGATACGCAGTATTTT
NA	TRBD1	TRBV4-3	TRBJ2-2	CASSQTQGATGELFF	TGCGCCAGCAGCCAGACACAGGGGGCGACCGGGGAGCTGTTTTTT
NA	NA	TRBV5-1	TRBJ1-5	CASSLAGVSNQPQHF	TGCGCCAGCAGCTTGGCAGGGGTTAGCAATCAGCCCCAGCATTTT
NA	NA	TRBV14	TRBJ2-3	CASSQELVDTQYF	TGTGCCAGCAGCCAAGAATTAGTCGATACGCAGTATTTT
NA	NA	TRBV6-5	TRBJ1-2	CASSYSGFLLHGYTF	TGTGCCAGCAGTTATTCGGGGTTTCTGCTACATGGCTACACCTTC
NA	TRBD2	TRBV9	TRBJ2-2	CASSGGGLAGGRVTGELFF	TGTGCCAGCAGCGGCGGCGGACTAGCGGGGGGCCGAGTCACCGGGGAGCTGTTTTTT
NA	TRBD1	TRBV27	TRBJ1-6	CASSSWTGTNSPLHF	TGTGCCAGCAGTTCGTGGACAGGGACTAATTCACCCCTCCACTTT